This TCR beta chain was observed in a study of T-cell reconstitution after alpha-beta-depleted transplantation in children. Using unique molecular identifiers, the investigators prepared the TCRbeta library. TCRdb reprocessed the PCR reads via MiXCR and lists one record per CDR3 protein. Altogether fewer than 750,000 distinct CDR3 sequences are present, 23% being singletons, with the ten largest covering roughly 13%. V gave up 0 bases and J gave up 6 bases, with 13 bases separating them. Germline values: CDR1 MDHEN, CDR2 SYDVKM. There are 15 residues in the CDR3. This clonotype has a count of ten or more.

The sequenced sample was PBMCs, mostly from graft donor cells, obtained 360 days after TCRalphabeta/CD19-depleted stem cell transplant. The rearrangement links TRBV28 to TRBJ2-3; D may be TRBD1 (6 bases). This sequence originates from a boy under three years old who had a stem cell transplant for acute myeloid leukemia, so the T cells may come from the graft donor. CDR3 DNA: TGTGCCAGCAGTTTATGGAGGCGAAGGGGGGATACGCAGTATTTT. It is translated as CASSLWRRRGDTQYF. The whole variable domain, filled in from reference TRBV28 and TRBJ2-3, reads DVKVTQSSRYLVKRTGEKVFLECVQDMDHENMFWYRQDPGLGLRLIYFSYDVKMKEKGDIPEGYSVSREKKERFSLILESASTNQTSMYLCASSLWRRRGDTQYFGPGTRLTVL.